Detailed here is one T cell receptor beta chain. Its specificity is unknown. Profiled with immunoSEQ multiplex PCR; TCRdb holds only in-frame clones, not every one. Here the sample spans approximately 1,000,000 clones, 75% to 80% being singletons. The ends were cut back, 5 bases at V and 0 bases at J, with 11 bases in the middle. The CDR3 totals 15 residues. Germline-derived CDR1 and CDR2 are SGHTA and FQGNSA. Every one of the donors was a Caucasian adult that lived in Nashville, Tennessee. The sample is drawn from a study of shared clonotypes between healthy human individuals. The study's findings and limits: Four donors had around 5.5% of their naive CD4 clonotypes in common. Despite large depth, rarefaction showed incomplete sorted-subset sequencing. Lower generation probabilities were found for non-shared clonotypes than for those shared by all four donors.

This chain uses TRBV7-2 with TRBJ2-1; possible D gene TRBD2, 5 bases. The sample was memory CD4+ T cells from PBMCs. Sample subset: CD45RA-negative fraction. This clonotype was obtained from a young man in good health. Some clones in this sample may be carry-over from other donors' samples. The CDR3 nucleotides read TGTGCCAGCAGCCCGATGGCGGGCTCCTACAATGAGCAGTTCTTC. Translated: CASSPMAGSYNEQFF.